The present entry profiles one TCR beta chain with its context. The target antigen is unknown. This specimen comes from a study of early T cells in non-severe SARS-CoV-2 infection. General study findings and limits: Matching results from VDJdb favored anti-spike CD8 responses, leaving private and CD4 specificities undetected.

Each CDR3 protein gets one entry after TCRdb re-called the 5' RACE reads with MiXCR. The table has 65,000 to 85,000 distinct CDR3 sequences, 10% seen once. Germline CDR1 is ENHRY and CDR2 is SYGVKD. Trimming took 2 bases from V and 2 from J, leaving 13 bases between them. The CDR3 runs 15 residues. This sequence was found in an adult who was a healthcare worker with PCR-confirmed SARS-CoV-2 infection or an uninfected control (not recorded which). This chain uses TRBV10-3 with TRBJ2-7; a possible D gene is TRBD1 (5 bases). Sequencing used whole blood, obtained at baseline. The chain's CDR3 is CAISEGRGLTYEQYF. The CDR3 DNA reads as TGTGCCATCAGTGAGGGTAGGGGTCTAACCTACGAGCAGTACTTC.